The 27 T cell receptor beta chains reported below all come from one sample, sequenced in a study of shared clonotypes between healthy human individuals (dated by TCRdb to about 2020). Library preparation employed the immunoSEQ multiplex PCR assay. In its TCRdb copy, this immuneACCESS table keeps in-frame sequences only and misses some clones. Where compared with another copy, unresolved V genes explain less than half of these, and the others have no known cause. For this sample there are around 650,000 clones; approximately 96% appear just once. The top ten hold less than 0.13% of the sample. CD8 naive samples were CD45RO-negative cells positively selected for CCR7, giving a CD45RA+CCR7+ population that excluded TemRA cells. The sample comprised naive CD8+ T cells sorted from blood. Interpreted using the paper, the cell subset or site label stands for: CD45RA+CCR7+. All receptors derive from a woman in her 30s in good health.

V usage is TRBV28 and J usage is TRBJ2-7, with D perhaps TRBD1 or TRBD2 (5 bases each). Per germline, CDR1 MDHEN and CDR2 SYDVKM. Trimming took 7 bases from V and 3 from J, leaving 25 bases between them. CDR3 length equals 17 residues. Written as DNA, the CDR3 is TGTGCCAGCATTCTACGGGACCCCGGGCCTTCCATCTACGAGCAGTACTTC. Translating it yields CASILRDPGPSIYEQYF.

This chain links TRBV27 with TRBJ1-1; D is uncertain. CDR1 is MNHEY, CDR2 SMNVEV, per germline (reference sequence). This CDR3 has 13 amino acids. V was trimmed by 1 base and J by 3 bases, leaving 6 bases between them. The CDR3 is CASSLFLDTEAFF. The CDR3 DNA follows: TGTGCCAGCAGTTTATTTCTTGACACTGAAGCTTTCTTT.

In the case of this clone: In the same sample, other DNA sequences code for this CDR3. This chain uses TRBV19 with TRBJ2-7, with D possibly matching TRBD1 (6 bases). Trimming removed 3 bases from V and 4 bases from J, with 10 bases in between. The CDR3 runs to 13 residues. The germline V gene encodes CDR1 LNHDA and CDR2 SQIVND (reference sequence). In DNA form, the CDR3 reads TGTGCCAGTAGTATTGACAGGAATTACGAGCAGTACTTC. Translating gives CASSIDRNYEQYF.

This chain's CDR3 is CASTADLAPDYEQYF. CDR3 nucleotide sequence: TGTGCCAGCACCGCCGACCTAGCGCCCGACTACGAGCAGTACTTC. The chain links TRBV28 to TRBJ2-5; D perhaps matches TRBD2 (6 bases). The DNA end favors TRBJ2-7, so the J call may be wrong. The CDR3 runs 15 residues. The germline V gene has CDR1 MDHEN and CDR2 SYDVKM.

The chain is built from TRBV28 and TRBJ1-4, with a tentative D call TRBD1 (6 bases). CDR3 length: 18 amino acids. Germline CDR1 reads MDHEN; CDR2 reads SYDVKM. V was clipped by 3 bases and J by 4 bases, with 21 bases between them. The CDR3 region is CASSFPTVTGVNNEKLFF. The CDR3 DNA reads TGTGCCAGCAGTTTCCCCACCGTGACAGGCGTAAATAATGAAAAACTGTTTTTT. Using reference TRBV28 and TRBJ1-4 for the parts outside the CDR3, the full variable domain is DVKVTQSSRYLVKRTGEKVFLECVQDMDHENMFWYRQDPGLGLRLIYFSYDVKMKEKGDIPEGYSVSREKKERFSLILESASTNQTSMYLCASSFPTVTGVNNEKLFFGSGTQLSVL.

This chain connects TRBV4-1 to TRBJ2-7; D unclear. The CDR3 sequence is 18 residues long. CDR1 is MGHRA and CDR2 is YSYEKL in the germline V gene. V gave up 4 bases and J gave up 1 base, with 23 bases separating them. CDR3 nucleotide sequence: TGCGCCAGCAGCCCGTTACCGCCCCCGGGTCCTCTTTCCTACGAGCAGTACTTC. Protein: CASSPLPPPGPLSYEQYF.

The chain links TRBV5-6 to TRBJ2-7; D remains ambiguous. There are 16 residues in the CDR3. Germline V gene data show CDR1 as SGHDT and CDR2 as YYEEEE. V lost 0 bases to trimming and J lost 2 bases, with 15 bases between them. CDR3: CASSLAFGDRAYEQYF. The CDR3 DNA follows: TGTGCCAGCAGCTTGGCCTTCGGTGACCGAGCCTACGAGCAGTACTTC.

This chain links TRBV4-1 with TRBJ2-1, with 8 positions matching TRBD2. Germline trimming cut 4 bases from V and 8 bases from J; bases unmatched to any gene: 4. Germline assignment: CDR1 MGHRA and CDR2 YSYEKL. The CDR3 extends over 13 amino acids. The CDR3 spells CASSRQLADEQFF. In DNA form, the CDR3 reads TGCGCCAGCAGCCGCCAACTAGCGGATGAGCAGTTCTTC.

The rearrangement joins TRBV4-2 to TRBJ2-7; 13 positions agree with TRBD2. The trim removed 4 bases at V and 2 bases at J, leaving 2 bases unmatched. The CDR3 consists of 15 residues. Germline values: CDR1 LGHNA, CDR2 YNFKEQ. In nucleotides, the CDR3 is TGTGCCAGCAGCCCGGGACTAGCGGGACCCTACGAGCAGTACTTC. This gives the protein CASSPGLAGPYEQYF.

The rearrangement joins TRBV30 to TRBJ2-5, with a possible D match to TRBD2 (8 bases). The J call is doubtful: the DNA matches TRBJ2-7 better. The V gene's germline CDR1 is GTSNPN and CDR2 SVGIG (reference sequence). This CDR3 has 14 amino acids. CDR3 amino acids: CASGQTSVSYEQYF. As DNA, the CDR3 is TGTGCCTCGGGACAGACTAGCGTCTCCTACGAGCAGTACTTC.

CDR3 bases: TGCAGCGTCCCCGTAGGGGACAGTAACTATGGCTACACCTTC. Protein product: CSVPVGDSNYGYTF. The chain uses TRBV29-1 and TRBJ1-2, with TRBD1 matching over 7 bases. The ends lost 6 bases at V and 1 base at J; junction bases unmatched: 8. CDR1 SQVTM and CDR2 ANQGSEA come from the germline V gene. This CDR3 is built from 14 residues.

CDR3: CSVVLADLGTQYF. CDR3 DNA sequence: TGCAGCGTTGTGCTAGCCGACTTGGGTACGCAGTATTTT. This chain links TRBV29-1 with TRBJ2-3; D might be TRBD2 (5 bases). Germline V lookup: CDR1 SQVTM, CDR2 ANQGSEA. CDR3 length: 13 amino acids. Trimming left V 4 bases short and J 8 bases short, with 16 bases between.

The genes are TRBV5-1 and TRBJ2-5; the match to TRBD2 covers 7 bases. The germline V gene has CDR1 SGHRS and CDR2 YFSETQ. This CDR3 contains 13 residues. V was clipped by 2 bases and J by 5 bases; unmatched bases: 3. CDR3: CASSFGLVETQYF. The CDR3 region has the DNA TGCGCCAGCAGCTTTGGACTAGTTGAGACCCAGTACTTC.

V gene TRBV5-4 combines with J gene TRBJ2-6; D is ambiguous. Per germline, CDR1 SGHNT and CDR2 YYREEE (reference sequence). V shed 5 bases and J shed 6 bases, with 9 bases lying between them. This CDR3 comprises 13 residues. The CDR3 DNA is TGTGCCAGCAGTGAAGGAAAGGCCAACGTCCTGACTTTC. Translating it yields CASSEGKANVLTF.

The CDR3 DNA sequence: TGTGCCAGCAGTTTTCGCCGGACAGGGGATAACGAGCAGTACTTC. It is translated as CASSFRRTGDNEQYF. The V call is TRBV28, the J call TRBJ2-7; 9 bases agree with TRBD1. The CDR3 has 15 residues. Germline CDR1 and CDR2: MDHEN and SYDVKM. V lost 3 bases to trimming and J lost 5 bases; unmatched junction nucleotides: 8.

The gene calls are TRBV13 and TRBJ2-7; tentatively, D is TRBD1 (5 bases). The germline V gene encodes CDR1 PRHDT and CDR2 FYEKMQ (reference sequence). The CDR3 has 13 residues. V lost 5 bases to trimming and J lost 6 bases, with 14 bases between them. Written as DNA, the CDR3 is TGTGCCAGCAGCCTTACAGGAGAGGTCGAGCAGTACTTC. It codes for CASSLTGEVEQYF.

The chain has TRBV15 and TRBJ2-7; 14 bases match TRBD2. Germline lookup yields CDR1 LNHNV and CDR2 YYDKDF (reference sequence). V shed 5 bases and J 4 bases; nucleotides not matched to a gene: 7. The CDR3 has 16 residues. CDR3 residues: CATSPGTSGSVYEQYF. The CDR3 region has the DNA TGTGCCACCAGCCCCGGGACTAGCGGGAGTGTTTACGAGCAGTACTTC.

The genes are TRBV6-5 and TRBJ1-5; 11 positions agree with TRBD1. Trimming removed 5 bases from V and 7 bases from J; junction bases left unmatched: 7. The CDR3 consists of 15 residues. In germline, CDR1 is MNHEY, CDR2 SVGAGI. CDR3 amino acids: CASSQRDRGSQPQHF. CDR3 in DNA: TGTGCCAGCAGTCAGCGGGACAGGGGGTCGCAGCCCCAGCATTTT.

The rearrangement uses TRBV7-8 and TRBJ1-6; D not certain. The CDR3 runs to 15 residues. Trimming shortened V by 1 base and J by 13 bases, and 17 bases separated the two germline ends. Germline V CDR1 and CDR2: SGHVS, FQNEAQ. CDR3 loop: CASSLDTPKFTPLHF. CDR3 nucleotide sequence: TGTGCCAGCAGCTTAGACACGCCTAAGTTCACGCCCCTCCACTTT.

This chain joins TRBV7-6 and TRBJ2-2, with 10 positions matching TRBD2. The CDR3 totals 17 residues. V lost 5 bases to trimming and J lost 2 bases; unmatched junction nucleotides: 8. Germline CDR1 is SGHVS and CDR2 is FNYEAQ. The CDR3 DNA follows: TGTGCCAGCAGCCAATATTGGACTAGCGGTAACACCGGGGAGCTGTTTTTT. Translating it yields CASSQYWTSGNTGELFF.

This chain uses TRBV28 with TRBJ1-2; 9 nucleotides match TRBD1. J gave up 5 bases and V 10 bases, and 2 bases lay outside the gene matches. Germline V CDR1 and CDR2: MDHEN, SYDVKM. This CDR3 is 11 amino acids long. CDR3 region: CATGTGYGYTF. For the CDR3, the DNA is TGTGCCACGGGGACAGGGTATGGCTACACCTTC.

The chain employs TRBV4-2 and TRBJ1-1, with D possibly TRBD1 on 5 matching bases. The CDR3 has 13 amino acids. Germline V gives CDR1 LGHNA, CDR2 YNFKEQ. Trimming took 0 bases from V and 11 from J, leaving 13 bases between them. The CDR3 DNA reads TGTGCCAGCAGCCAAGATCAAGGGTGGGGCGCTTTCTTT. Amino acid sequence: CASSQDQGWGAFF.

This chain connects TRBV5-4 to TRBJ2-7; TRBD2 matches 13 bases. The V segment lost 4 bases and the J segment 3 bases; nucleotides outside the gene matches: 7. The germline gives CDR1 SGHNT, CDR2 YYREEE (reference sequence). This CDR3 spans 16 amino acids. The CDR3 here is CASSGGTSGVFYEQYF. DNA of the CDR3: TGTGCCAGCAGCGGTGGGACTAGCGGGGTGTTCTACGAGCAGTACTTC.

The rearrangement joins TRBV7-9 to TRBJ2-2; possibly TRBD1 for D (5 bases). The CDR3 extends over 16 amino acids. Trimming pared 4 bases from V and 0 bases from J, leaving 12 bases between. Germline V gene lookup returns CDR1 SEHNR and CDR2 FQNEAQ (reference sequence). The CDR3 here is CASSSWQGANTGELFF. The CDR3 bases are TGTGCCAGCAGCTCGTGGCAAGGGGCGAACACCGGGGAGCTGTTTTTT.

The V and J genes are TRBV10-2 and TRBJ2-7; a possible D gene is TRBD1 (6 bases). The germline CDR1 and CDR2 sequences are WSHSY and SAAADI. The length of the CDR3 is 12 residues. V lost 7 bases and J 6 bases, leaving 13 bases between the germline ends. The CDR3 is CASTITGSEQYF. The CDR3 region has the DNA TGCGCCAGCACCATTACAGGGTCCGAGCAGTACTTC.

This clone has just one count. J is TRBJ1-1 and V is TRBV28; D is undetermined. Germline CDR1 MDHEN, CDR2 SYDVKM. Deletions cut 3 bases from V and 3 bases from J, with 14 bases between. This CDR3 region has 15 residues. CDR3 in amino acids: CASSFRQYPYTEAFF. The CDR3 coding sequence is TGTGCCAGCAGTTTTCGCCAGTACCCGTACACTGAAGCTTTCTTT.

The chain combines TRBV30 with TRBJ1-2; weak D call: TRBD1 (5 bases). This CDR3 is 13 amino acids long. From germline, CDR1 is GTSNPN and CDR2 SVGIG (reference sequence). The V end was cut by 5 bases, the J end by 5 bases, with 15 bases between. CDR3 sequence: CAWGEASGYGYTF. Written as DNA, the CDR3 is TGTGCCTGGGGGGAGGCCTCAGGGTATGGCTACACCTTC.